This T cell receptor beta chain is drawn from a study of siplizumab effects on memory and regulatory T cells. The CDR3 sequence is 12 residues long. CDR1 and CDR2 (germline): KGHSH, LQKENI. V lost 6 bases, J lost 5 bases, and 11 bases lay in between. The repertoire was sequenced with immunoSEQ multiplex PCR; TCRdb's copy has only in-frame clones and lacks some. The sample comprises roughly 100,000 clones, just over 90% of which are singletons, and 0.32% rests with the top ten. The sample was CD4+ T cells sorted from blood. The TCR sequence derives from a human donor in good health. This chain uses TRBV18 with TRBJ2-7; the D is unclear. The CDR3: CASSPGRDEQYF. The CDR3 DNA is TGTGCCAGCTCCCCAGGACGCGACGAGCAGTACTTC.